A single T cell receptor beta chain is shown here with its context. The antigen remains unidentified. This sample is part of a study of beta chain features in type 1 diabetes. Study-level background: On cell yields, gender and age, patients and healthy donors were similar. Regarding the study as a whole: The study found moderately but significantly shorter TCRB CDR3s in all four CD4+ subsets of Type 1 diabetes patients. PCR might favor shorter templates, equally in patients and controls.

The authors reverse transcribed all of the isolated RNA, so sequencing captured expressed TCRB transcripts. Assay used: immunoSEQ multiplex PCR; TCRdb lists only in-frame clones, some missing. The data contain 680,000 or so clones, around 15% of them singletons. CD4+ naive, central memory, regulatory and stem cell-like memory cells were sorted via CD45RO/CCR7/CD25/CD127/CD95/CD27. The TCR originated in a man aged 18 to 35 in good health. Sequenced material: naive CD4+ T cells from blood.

This CDR3 is CASSSDRVGPDTQYF. The CDR3 DNA reads as TGTGCCAGCTCATCGGACAGAGTAGGACCAGATACGCAGTATTTT. This rearrangement joins TRBV18 to TRBJ2-3; perhaps TRBD1 as D (6 bases). CDR3 length equals 15 residues. Trimming took 5 bases from V and 4 from J, leaving 16 bases between them. The germline V gene encodes CDR1 KGHSH and CDR2 LQKENI.